The 3 T cell receptor beta chains below were found in one sample sequenced in a study of T cells after yellow fever vaccination. TCRdb re-called the 5' RACE reads through MiXCR, storing one row per CDR3 protein. Here the sample spans approximately 300,000 distinct CDR3 sequences, approximately 7% being singletons. The material sequenced was PBMCs, taken about 41 days after the first yellow fever vaccination. The receptors derive from a man between 18 and 35 years old who received the YFV17D yellow fever vaccine.

This clonotype appeared many times. The V and J genes are TRBV28 and TRBJ1-4; D ambiguous. Germline V gene sequence: CDR1 MDHEN, CDR2 SYDVKM. The CDR3 covers 12 residues. V shed 8 bases and J shed 4 bases, with 8 bases lying between them. CDR3 residues: CASSWGNEKLFF. CDR3 bases: TGTGCCAGCTCTTGGGGTAATGAAAAACTGTTTTTT. Looking up the rest from reference TRBV28 and TRBJ1-4 gives the full variable domain: DVKVTQSSRYLVKRTGEKVFLECVQDMDHENMFWYRQDPGLGLRLIYFSYDVKMKEKGDIPEGYSVSREKKERFSLILESASTNQTSMYLCASSWGNEKLFFGSGTQLSVL.

This clonotype was detected ten times or more. CDR3 nucleotide sequence: TGCGCCAGCAGCTTATCCGGGACAGGGGGCTACAATGAGCAGTTCTTC. Translation gives CASSLSGTGGYNEQFF. The genes are TRBV5-1 and TRBJ2-1, with 11 bases that match TRBD1. J was trimmed by 3 bases and V by 2 bases; bases with no gene match: 4. The CDR3 has 16 residues. Germline CDR1 reads SGHRS; CDR2 reads YFSETQ.

This clonotype was seen repeatedly, ten times or more. The CDR3 loop reads CASSLYSAGGDEQFF. CDR3 nucleotides: TGTGCCAGCAGCTTATATTCGGCGGGAGGGGATGAGCAGTTCTTC. This sequence joins TRBV7-2 and TRBJ2-1, with 9 bases fitting TRBD2. The CDR3 length is 15 residues. Germline values: CDR1 SGHTA, CDR2 FQGNSA. V shed 2 bases, J shed 8 bases, and the junction held 7 bases outside the gene matches.